In this sample, the clone carrying this T cell receptor beta chain is medium-sized. The antigen remains unidentified. This beta chain lies outside the target of a library built for alpha chains; its clone size means little. The CDR3 consists of 11 residues. Per the germline V gene, CDR1 is LGHDT and CDR2 is YNNKEL (reference sequence). The V and J ends lost 7 bases and 1 base respectively, with 4 bases between them. This record belongs to a study of spatial heterogeneity in lung cancer. Study results and limitations: Expanded alpha and beta TCR counts within tumors tracked tumor mutation counts.

Time point given: sample taken at primary tumor resection. The cohort: 70 to 75 early-stage, untreated non-small cell lung cancer patients. Unsorted whole RNA of tumor, nontumor lung or frozen PBMC was sequenced. TCRdb recomputed calls from the 5' RACE reads with MiXCR, one row per CDR3 protein. The table shows approximately 18,000 distinct CDR3 sequences, with roughly 9% occurring only once. This chain connects TRBV3-1 to TRBJ1-1; D uncertain. The sequenced sample was lung tumor tissue, obtained at surgery. The sequence derives from a female donor with early-stage non-small cell lung cancer. CDR3 residues: CASTSNTEAFF. The DNA for the CDR3 is TGTGCCAGCACCTCGAACACTGAAGCTTTCTTT.